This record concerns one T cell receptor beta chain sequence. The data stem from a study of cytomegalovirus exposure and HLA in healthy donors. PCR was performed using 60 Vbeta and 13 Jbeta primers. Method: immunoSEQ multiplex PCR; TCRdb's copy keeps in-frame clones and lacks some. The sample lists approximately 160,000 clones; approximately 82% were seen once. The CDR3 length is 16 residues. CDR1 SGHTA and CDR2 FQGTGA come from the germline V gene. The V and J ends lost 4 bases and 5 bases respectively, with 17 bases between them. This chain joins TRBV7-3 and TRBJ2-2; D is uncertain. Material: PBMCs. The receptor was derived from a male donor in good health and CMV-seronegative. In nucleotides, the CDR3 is TGTGCCAGCAGCTCACCTGTGGAGTACCGGACCGGGGAGCTGTTTTTT. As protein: CASSSPVEYRTGELFF.